This is a list of T cell receptor beta chains from one sample in a study of human T cells and chemical hapten exposure. TCRdb re-called the RACE reads with MiXCR, one entry per CDR3 protein. The repertoire holds over 85,000 distinct CDR3 sequences, with 10% to 11% as singletons. The sequenced sample was whole blood, obtained in connection with sensitization to the hapten diphenylcyclopropenone (DPC). The receptors originated from a woman between 55 and 75 years old with alopecia areata. Some clones in this sample may be carry-over from other donors' samples. The CDR3 runs from the conserved cysteine through the conserved F or W. D genes are given only for firm matches. The size entry is marked missing in some rows and otherwise reads once, few, many or a size class.

TRBD1,TRBJ2-5,many,TRBV7-2,TGTGCCAGCAGGGTAGGGACAGAACAAGAGACCCAGTACTTC,CASRVGTEQETQYF
NA,TRBJ2-2,many,TRBV2,TGTGCCAGCAGTGAACAGGGCCCCGCGAACACCGGGGAGCTGTTTTTT,CASSEQGPANTGELFF
NA,TRBJ1-2,many,TRBV3-1,TGTGCCAGCAGCCAGGGGGCGCCTAACTATGGCTACACCTTC,CASSQGAPNYGYTF
TRBD1,TRBJ1-6,few,TRBV5-1,TGCGCCAGCAGCTTGATAGACAGGGCAGATAATTCACCCCTCCACTTT,CASSLIDRADNSPLHF
NA,TRBJ2-2,NA,TRBV3-2,TGTGCCAGCAGCCACGGGATCGGGGACACCGGGGAGCTGTTTTTT,CASSHGIGDTGELFF
NA,TRBJ2-1,few,TRBV2,TGTGCCAGCAGTGTTCGGAGCGGGCGACCTACCTACAATGAGCAGTTCTTC,CASSVRSGRPTYNEQFF
TRBD2,TRBJ2-1,many,TRBV6-2/TRBV6-3,TGTGCCAGCAGGAGGACTAGCCTAGACAATGAGCAGTTCTTC,CASRRTSLDNEQFF
NA,TRBJ1-6,many,TRBV7-9,TGTGCCAGCAGCTCGGCCGGGCCTCCGAATTCACCCCTCCACTTT,CASSSAGPPNSPLHF
TRBD1,TRBJ1-2,many,TRBV30,TGTGCCTGGGGGGACAGACTCTATGGCTACACCTTC,CAWGDRLYGYTF
NA,TRBJ2-3,NA,TRBV29-1,TGCAGCGTTACTAGCACAGATACGCAGTATTTT,CSVTSTDTQYF
NA,TRBJ2-5,many,TRBV7-2,TGTGCCAGCAGCTTCCCCAGGGGAATGGCCCAGTACTTC,CASSFPRGMAQYF
NA,TRBJ2-7,few,TRBV7-9,TGTGCCAGCAGCTTAAACCGAGAGGGACCCGCCTACGAGCAGTACTTC,CASSLNREGPAYEQYF
TRBD1,TRBJ1-1,NA,TRBV5-4,TGTGCCAGCAGCCGGTGGACAGGGGTTCAGAACACTGAAGCTTTCTTT,CASSRWTGVQNTEAFF
TRBD1,TRBJ2-7,NA,TRBV20-1,TGCAGTGCCACCAAAGACTCGGGACAGCTATCCTACGAGCAGTACTTC,CSATKDSGQLSYEQYF
NA,TRBJ1-1,many,TRBV7-9,TGTGCCAGCAGCTCCAAAAAGGGGGACACTGAAGCTTTCTTT,CASSSKKGDTEAFF
TRBD2,TRBJ2-1,many,TRBV20-1,TGCAGTGCTAGAGATGAGAGGCGGGGGGGCCACAATGAGCAGTTCTTC,CSARDERRGGHNEQFF
NA,TRBJ1-1,many,TRBV5-1,TGCGCCAGCAGCTTGGCCAACGGACCGGAAACTGAAGCTTTCTTT,CASSLANGPETEAFF
NA,TRBJ1-1,many,TRBV7-2,TGTGCCAGCAGCCCCCGGGAACTAAACACTGAAGCTTTCTTT,CASSPRELNTEAFF
TRBD2,TRBJ2-7,few,TRBV7-3,TGTGCCAGCAGCTTAGCGGGGGGCTCCTCCTACGAGCAGTACTTC,CASSLAGGSSYEQYF
TRBD1,TRBJ1-2,few,TRBV20-1,TGCAGTGCTAGCCCCCGGACAGGGGATGGCTACACCTTC,CSASPRTGDGYTF
TRBD1,TRBJ2-7,few,TRBV19,TGTGCCAGTAGTATACCCGTGGCAGGGGGCTCCTACGAGCAGTACTTC,CASSIPVAGGSYEQYF
NA,TRBJ1-1,many,TRBV14,TGTGCCAGCAGCCAAAGGGGGGATAACACTGAAGCTTTCTTT,CASSQRGDNTEAFF
NA,TRBJ1-2,few,TRBV30,TGTGCCTGGACTACAGGGAATGGCTACACCTTC,CAWTTGNGYTF
NA,TRBJ1-1,many,TRBV11-2,TGTGCCAGCAGCTTAACAGGGTCCCTTATGAACACTGAAGCTTTCTTT,CASSLTGSLMNTEAFF
TRBD1,TRBJ2-7,NA,TRBV12-3/TRBV12-4,TGTGCCAGCAGTCGACAGGGGGCAGGGTCCTACGAGCAGTACTTC,CASSRQGAGSYEQYF
NA,TRBJ2-6,many,TRBV7-2,TGTGCCAGCAGCTCGCACAACGTCCTGACTTTC,CASSSHNVLTF
NA,TRBJ2-5,NA,TRBV13,TGTGCCAGCAGCTCCCCCGACGTCGGGACCCAGTACTTC,CASSSPDVGTQYF
NA,TRBJ2-7,NA,TRBV6-5,TGTGCCAGCAGTTACTCGGCTTTTTCCCACTACGAGCAGTACTTC,CASSYSAFSHYEQYF
NA,TRBJ1-6,NA,TRBV27,TGTGCCAGCAGTGGAAACTCGGGGGTGAATTCACCCCTCCACTTT,CASSGNSGVNSPLHF
NA,TRBJ1-4,NA,TRBV7-9,TGTGCCAGCAGCTTAGGCGCTGCGTCTAATGAAAAACTGTTTTTT,CASSLGAASNEKLFF
NA,TRBJ2-2,NA,TRBV3-1,TGTGCCAGCAGCGATATTAACTCCGCCGGGGAGCTGTTTTTT,CASSDINSAGELFF
NA,TRBJ2-7,few,TRBV7-8,TGTGCCAGCAGCTCAGGCTCGGGGTACGAGCAGTACTTC,CASSSGSGYEQYF
TRBD1,TRBJ2-3,NA,TRBV7-2,TGTGCCAGCGGGGACAGGGGGCGCGCAGATACGCAGTATTTT,CASGDRGRADTQYF
NA,TRBJ2-5,many,TRBV20-1,TGTGCGGGGACAAAACGGGAGACCCAGTACTTC,CAGTKRETQYF
TRBD2,TRBJ2-1,few,TRBV14,TGTGCCAGCAGCCCCCTCGTGGCGGGGGAGAATGAGCAGTTCTTC,CASSPLVAGENEQFF
TRBD2,TRBJ2-1,many,TRBV7-9,TGTGCCAGCAGCTTTAGCGGGGGTCGCAATGAGCAGTTCTTC,CASSFSGGRNEQFF
NA,TRBJ1-5,NA,TRBV29-1,TGCAGCGTTCGACCCGGGAGTGGCAATCAGCCCCAGCATTTT,CSVRPGSGNQPQHF
NA,TRBJ2-3,NA,TRBV30,TGTGCCTGGAGTCTAGACTCAGATACGCAGTATTTT,CAWSLDSDTQYF
TRBD1,TRBJ2-1,NA,TRBV7-8,TGTGCCAGCAGCCCGAGGACAGGCCACAATGAGCAGTTCTTC,CASSPRTGHNEQFF
NA,TRBJ2-2,few,TRBV18,TGTGCCAGCTCACCGGTGGAATCAACCGGGGAGCTGTTTTTT,CASSPVESTGELFF
TRBD2,TRBJ2-1,few,TRBV5-1,TGCGCCAGCAGCTTGTTCGGGGATAGCGGGAATGAGCAGTTCTTC,CASSLFGDSGNEQFF
TRBD1,TRBJ2-5,many,TRBV29-1,TGCAGCGTTCGAACAGGGGAAGAGACCCAGTACTTC,CSVRTGEETQYF
TRBD1,TRBJ2-2,few,TRBV6-5,TGTGCCAGCAGTCGACAGGGGGTGAACACCGGGGAGCTGTTTTTT,CASSRQGVNTGELFF
TRBD1,TRBJ2-7,NA,TRBV10-3,TGTGCCATCAGTGAGCGAGGGGGCGGCTCCTACGAGCAGTACTTC,CAISERGGGSYEQYF
NA,TRBJ1-1,few,TRBV11-2,TGTGCCAGCAGCTCCCCTAGGTTGGCTGAAGCTTTCTTT,CASSSPRLAEAFF
NA,TRBJ2-2,many,TRBV6-4,TGTGCCAGCAGTGACAGCTCCACCGGGGAGCTGTTTTTT,CASSDSSTGELFF
NA,TRBJ2-3,many,TRBV27,TGTGCCAGCAGTTTAAAGGGCGGAGTACCTAGCACAGATACGCAGTATTTT,CASSLKGGVPSTDTQYF
TRBD2,TRBJ2-3,few,TRBV10-1,TGCGCCAGCAGTGATTTGCGGGGGGGCCTTGGCACAGATACGCAGTATTTT,CASSDLRGGLGTDTQYF
NA,TRBJ1-2,many,TRBV12-3/TRBV12-4,TGTGCCAGCAGTTTATCCTCAGTGTTCGCCTATGGCTACACCTTC,CASSLSSVFAYGYTF
TRBD1,TRBJ2-3,few,TRBV11-3,TGTGCCAGCAGCTTCGGACAGGGTACGACAGATACGCAGTATTTT,CASSFGQGTTDTQYF
NA,TRBJ1-1,many,TRBV11-3,TGTGCCAGCAGCTTATCAGGGTCGACTGAAGCTTTCTTT,CASSLSGSTEAFF